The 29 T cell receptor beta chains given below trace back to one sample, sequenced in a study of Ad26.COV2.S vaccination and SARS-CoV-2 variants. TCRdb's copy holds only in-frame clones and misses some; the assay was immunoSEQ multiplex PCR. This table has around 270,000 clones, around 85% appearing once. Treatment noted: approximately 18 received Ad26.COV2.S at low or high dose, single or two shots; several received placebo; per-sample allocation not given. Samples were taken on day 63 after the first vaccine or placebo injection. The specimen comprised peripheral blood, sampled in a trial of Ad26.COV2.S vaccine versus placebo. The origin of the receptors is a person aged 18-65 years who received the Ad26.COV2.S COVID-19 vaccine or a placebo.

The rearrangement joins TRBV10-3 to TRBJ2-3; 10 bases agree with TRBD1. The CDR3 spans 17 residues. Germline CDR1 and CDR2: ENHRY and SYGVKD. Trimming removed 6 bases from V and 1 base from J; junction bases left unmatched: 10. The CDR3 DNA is TGTGCCATCAGCGCAGGAATCGGACAGGGGGGCACAGATACGCAGTATTTT. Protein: CAISAGIGQGGTDTQYF.

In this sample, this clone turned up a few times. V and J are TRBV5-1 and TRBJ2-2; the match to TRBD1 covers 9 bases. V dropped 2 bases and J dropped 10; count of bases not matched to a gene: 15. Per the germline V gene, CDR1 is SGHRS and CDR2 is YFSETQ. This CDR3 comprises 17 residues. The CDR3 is CASSFHTAGTGPQELFF. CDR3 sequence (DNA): TGCGCCAGCAGCTTCCACACAGCCGGGACAGGGCCCCAGGAGCTGTTTTTT. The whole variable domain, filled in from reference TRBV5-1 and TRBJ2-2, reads KAGVTQTPRYLIKTRGQQVTLSCSPISGHRSVSWYQQTPGQGLQFLFEYFSETQRNKGNFPGRFSGRQFSNSRSEMNVSTLELGDSALYLCASSFHTAGTGPQELFFGEGSRLTVL.

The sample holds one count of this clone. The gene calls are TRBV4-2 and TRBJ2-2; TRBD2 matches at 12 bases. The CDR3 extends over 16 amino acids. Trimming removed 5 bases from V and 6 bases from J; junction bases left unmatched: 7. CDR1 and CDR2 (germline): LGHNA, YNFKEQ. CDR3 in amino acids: CASSSRTSGISGELFF. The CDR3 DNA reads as TGTGCCAGCAGCTCGCGGACTAGCGGGATCTCCGGGGAGCTGTTTTTT.

The CDR3: CASSFGLAVSSLPQETQYF. The CDR3, as DNA: TGTGCCAGCAGCTTTGGACTAGCAGTCTCCAGTCTTCCCCAAGAGACCCAGTACTTC. J is TRBJ2-5 and V is TRBV11-2; 8 bases are a match to TRBD2. CDR3 length equals 19 residues. Trimming cost V 3 bases and J 1 base; bases outside gene matches: 16. Germline V CDR1 and CDR2: SGHAT, FQNNGV.

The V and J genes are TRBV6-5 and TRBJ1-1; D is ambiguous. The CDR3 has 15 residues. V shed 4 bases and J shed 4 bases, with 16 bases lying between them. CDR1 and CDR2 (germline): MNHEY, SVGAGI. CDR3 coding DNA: TGTGCCAGCAGTTCGGTGCTGGGTCTAGGCACTGAAGCTTTCTTT. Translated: CASSSVLGLGTEAFF.

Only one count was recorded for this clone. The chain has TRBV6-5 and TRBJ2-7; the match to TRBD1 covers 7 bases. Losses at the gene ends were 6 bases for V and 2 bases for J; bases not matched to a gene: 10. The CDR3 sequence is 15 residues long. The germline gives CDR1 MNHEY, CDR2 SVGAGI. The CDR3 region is CASSRPGQSTYEQYF. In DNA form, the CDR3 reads TGTGCCAGCAGCAGACCGGGACAGAGTACCTACGAGCAGTACTTC.

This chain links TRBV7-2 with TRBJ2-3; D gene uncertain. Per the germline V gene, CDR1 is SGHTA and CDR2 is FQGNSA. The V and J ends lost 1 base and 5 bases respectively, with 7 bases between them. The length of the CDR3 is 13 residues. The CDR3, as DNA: TGTGCCAGCAGCTTAGGGGTGGTAGATACGCAGTATTTT. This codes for CASSLGVVDTQYF. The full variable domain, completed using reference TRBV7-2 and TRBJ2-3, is GAGVSQSPSNKVTEKGKDVELRCDPISGHTALYWYRQSLGQGLEFLIYFQGNSAPDKSGLPSDRFSAERTGGSVSTLTIQRTQQEDSAVYLCASSLGVVDTQYFGPGTRLTVL.

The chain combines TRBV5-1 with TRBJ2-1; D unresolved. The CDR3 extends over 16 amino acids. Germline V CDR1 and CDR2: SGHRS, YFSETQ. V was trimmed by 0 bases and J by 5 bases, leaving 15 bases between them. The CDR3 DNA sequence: TGCGCCAGCAGCTTGGAGACTCGAACGTGGGACAATGAGCAGTTCTTC. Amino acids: CASSLETRTWDNEQFF.

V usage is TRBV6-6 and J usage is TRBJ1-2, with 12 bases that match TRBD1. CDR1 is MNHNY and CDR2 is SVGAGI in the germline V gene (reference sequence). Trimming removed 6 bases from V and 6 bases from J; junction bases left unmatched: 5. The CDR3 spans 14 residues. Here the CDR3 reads CASRTGTGGHGYTF. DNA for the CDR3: TGTGCCAGCAGGACCGGGACAGGGGGCCATGGCTACACCTTC.

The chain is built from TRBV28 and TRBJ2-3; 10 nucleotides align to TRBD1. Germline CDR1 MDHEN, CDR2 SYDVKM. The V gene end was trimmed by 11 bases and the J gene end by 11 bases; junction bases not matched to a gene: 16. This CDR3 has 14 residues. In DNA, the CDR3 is TGTGCCGCGGAGGGACAGGGGTTCTTCAGGCGGCAGTATTTT. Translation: CAAEGQGFFRRQYF.

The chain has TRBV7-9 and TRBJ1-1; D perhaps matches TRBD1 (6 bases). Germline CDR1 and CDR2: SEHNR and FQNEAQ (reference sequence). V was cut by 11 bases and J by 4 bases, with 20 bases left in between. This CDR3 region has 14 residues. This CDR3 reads CAEGEGKGGTEAFF. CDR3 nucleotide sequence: TGTGCCGAAGGGGAGGGAAAAGGGGGCACTGAAGCTTTCTTT.

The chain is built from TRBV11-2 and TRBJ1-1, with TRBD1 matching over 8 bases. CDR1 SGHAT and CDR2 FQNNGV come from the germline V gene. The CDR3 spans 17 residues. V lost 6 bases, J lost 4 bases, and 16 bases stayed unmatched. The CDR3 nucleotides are TGTGCCAGCAGTGACTTTCGGACAGGGAATTTTGGCACTGAAGCTTTCTTT. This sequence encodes CASSDFRTGNFGTEAFF.

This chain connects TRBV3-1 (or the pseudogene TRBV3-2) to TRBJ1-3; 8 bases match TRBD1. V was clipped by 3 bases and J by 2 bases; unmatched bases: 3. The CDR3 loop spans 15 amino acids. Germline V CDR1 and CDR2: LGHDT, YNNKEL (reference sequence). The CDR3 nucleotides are TGTGCCAGCAGCCACCAGGGGGCGCCTGGAAACACCATATATTTT. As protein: CASSHQGAPGNTIYF.

In DNA form, the CDR3 reads TGTGCCAGCAGCTCCGGACAGGGGGCGAGGGAGACCCAGTACTTC. Translating gives CASSSGQGARETQYF. This chain links TRBV28 with TRBJ2-5, with 11 positions matching TRBD1. J lost 5 bases, V lost 6 bases, and 8 bases had no gene match. Germline-derived CDR1 and CDR2 are MDHEN and SYDVKM. The CDR3 is 15 residues long.

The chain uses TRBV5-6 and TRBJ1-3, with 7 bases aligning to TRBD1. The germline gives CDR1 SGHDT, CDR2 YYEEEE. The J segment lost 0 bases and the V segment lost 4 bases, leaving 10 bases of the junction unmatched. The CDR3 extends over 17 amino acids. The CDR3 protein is CASSTPGTAVSGNTIYF. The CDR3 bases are TGTGCCAGCAGCACCCCCGGGACAGCGGTCTCTGGAAACACCATATATTTT. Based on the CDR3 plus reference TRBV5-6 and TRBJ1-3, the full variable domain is DAGVTQSPTHLIKTRGQQVTLRCSPKSGHDTVSWYQQALGQGPQFIFQYYEEEERQRGNFPDRFSGHQFPNYSSELNVNALLLGDSALYLCASSTPGTAVSGNTIYFGEGSWLTVV.

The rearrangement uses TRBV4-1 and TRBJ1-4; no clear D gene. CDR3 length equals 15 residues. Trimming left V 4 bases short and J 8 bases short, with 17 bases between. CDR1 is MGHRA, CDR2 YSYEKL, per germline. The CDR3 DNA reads TGCGCCAGCAGCCGTGGGGTGGCCACCGGGGAAAAACTGTTTTTT. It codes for CASSRGVATGEKLFF.

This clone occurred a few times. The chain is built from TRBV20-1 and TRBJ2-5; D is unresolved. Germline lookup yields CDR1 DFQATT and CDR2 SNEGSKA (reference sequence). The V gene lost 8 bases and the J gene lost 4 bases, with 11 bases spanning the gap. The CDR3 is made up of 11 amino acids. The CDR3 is CSPWIGETQYF. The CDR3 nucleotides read TGCAGTCCGTGGATCGGAGAGACCCAGTACTTC.

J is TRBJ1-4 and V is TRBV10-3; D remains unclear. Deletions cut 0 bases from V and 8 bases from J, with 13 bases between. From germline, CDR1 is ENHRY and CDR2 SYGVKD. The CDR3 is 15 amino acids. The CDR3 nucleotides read TGTGCCATCAGTGAGTCGGCAACACGCCTAGAAAAACTGTTTTTT. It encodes CAISESATRLEKLFF.

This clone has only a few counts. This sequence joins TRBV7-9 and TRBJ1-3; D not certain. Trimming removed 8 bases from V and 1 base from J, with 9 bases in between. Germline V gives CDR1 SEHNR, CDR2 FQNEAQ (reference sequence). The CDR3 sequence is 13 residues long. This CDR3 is CASRLNSGNTIYF. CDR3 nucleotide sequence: TGTGCCAGCCGCCTCAATTCTGGAAACACCATATATTTT.

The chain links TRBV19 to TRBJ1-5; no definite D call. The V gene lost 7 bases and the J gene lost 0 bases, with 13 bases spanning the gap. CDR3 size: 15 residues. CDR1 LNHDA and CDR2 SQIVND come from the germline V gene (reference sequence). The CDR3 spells CASTIGKYSNQPQHF. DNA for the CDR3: TGTGCCAGTACCATCGGGAAATATAGCAATCAGCCCCAGCATTTT.

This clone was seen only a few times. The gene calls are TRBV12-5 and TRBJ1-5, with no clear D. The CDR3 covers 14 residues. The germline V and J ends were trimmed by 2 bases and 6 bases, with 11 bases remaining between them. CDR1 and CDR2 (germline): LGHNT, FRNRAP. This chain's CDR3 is CASGLSWGFQPQHF. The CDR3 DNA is TGTGCTAGTGGTTTGTCCTGGGGTTTTCAGCCCCAGCATTTT.

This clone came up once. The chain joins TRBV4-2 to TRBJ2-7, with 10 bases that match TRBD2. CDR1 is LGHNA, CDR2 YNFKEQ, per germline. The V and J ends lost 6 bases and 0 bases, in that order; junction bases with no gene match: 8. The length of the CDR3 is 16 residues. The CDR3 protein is CASSRTSGAISYEQYF. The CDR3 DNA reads TGTGCCAGCAGTAGAACTAGCGGGGCAATCTCCTACGAGCAGTACTTC.

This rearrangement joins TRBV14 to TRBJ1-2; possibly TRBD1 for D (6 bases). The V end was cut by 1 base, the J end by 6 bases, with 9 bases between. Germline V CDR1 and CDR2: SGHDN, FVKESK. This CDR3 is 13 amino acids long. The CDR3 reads CASSQVRTDGYTF. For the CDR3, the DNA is TGTGCCAGCAGCCAAGTACGGACAGATGGCTACACCTTC.

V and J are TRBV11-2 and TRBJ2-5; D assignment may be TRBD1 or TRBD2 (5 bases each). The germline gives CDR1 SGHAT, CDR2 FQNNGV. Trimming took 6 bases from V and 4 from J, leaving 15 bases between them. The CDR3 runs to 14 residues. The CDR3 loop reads CASRPWDGPETQYF. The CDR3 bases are TGTGCCAGCAGGCCCTGGGACGGTCCAGAGACCCAGTACTTC.

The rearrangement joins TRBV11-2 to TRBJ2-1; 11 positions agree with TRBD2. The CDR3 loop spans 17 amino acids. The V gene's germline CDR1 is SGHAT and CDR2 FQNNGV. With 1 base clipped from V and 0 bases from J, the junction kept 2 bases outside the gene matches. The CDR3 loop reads CASSLGTSGYSYNEQFF. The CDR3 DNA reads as TGTGCCAGCAGCTTAGGGACTAGCGGGTACTCCTACAATGAGCAGTTCTTC.

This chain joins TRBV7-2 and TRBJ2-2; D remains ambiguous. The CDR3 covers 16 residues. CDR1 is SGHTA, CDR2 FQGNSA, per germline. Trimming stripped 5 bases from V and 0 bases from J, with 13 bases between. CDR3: CASSDGRISNTGELFF. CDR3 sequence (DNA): TGTGCCAGCAGCGACGGACGGATTTCGAACACCGGGGAGCTGTTTTTT.

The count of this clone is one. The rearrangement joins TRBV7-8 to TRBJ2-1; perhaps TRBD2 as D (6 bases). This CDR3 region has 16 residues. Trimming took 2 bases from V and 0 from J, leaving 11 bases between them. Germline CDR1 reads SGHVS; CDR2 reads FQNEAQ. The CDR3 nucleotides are TGTGCCAGCAGCTTAATGAGCGGGCTCTCCTACAATGAGCAGTTCTTC. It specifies CASSLMSGLSYNEQFF.

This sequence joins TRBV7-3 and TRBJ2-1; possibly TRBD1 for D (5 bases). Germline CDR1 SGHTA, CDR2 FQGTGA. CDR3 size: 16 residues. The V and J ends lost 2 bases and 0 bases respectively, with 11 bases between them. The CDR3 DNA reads TGTGCCAGCAGCTTACAACCAGGGAACTCCTACAATGAGCAGTTCTTC. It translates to CASSLQPGNSYNEQFF.

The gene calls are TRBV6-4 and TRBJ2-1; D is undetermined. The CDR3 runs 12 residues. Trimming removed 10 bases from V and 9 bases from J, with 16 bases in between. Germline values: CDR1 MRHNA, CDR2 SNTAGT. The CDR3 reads CAKKTSRGEQFF. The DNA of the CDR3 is TGTGCCAAAAAGACTTCAAGAGGTGAGCAGTTCTTC.